The clone carrying this T cell receptor (beta chain) has more than one count but fewer than ten. Its antigen remains unknown. Scientists ran DNA taken from cultured CD4+ T cells through the Oncomine TCR Beta short-read assay for sequencing. Via MiXCR, TCRdb re-called the PCR reads, giving one row per CDR3 protein. Here the sample spans about 12,000 distinct CDR3 sequences, less than 55% being singletons. The data derive from a study of vaccination and CD4 T cells after COVID-19. The CDR3 has 15 residues. V lost 3 bases, J lost 9 bases, and 15 bases lay in between. Germline-derived CDR1 and CDR2 are MNHEY and SMNVEV (reference sequence). Regarding treatment: roughly ten-day PBMC culture with coronavirus spike peptide pools or control peptides (ViraFEST assay).

The chain uses TRBV27 and TRBJ1-6; the D gene is possibly TRBD1 (5 bases). This receptor was identified in a human donor who had recovered from COVID-19. The sequenced material came from CD4+ T cells from blood, cultured in vitro. CDR3: CASSFGGGLGSPLHF. Written as DNA, the CDR3 is TGTGCCAGCAGTTTCGGGGGAGGTTTGGGTTCACCCCTCCACTTT.